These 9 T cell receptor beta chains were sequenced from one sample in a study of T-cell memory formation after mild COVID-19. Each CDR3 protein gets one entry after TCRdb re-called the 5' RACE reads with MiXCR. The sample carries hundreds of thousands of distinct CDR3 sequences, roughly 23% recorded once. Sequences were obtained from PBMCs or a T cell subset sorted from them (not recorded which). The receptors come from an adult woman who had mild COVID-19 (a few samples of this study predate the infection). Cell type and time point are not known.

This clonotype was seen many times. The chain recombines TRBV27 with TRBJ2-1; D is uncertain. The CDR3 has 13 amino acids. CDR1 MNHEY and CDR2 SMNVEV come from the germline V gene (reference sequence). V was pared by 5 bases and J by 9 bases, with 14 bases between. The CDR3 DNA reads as TGTGCCAGCAGTCCCCGGCCCGCAGTTGAGCAGTTCTTC. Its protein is CASSPRPAVEQFF.

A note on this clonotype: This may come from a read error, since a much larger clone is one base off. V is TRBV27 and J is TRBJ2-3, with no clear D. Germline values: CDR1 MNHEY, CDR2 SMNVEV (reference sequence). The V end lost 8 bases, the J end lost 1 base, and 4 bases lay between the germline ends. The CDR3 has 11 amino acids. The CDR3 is CASAGTDTQYF. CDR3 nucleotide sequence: TGTGCCAGCGCAGGCACAGATACGCAGTATTTT.

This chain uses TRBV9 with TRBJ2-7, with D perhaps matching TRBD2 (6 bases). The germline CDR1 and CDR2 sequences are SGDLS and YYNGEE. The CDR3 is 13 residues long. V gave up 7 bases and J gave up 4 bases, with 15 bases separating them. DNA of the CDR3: TGTGCCAGCGCGTCGGGGGAAGCTTACGAGCAGTACTTC. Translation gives CASASGEAYEQYF.

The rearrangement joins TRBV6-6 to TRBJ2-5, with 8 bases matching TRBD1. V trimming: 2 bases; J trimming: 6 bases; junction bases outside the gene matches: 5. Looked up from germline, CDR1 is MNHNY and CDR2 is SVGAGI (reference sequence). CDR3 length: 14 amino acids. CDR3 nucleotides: TGTGCCAGCAGTTACGAGACAGGGGAGAAGACCCAGTACTTC. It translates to CASSYETGEKTQYF.

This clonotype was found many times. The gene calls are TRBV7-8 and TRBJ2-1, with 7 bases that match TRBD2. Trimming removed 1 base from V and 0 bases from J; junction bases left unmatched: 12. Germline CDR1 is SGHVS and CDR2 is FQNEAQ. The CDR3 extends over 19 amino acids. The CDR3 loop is CASSLGLLGGGSSYNEQFF. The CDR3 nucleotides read TGTGCCAGCAGCTTAGGTCTTTTGGGCGGGGGAAGCTCCTACAATGAGCAGTTCTTC.

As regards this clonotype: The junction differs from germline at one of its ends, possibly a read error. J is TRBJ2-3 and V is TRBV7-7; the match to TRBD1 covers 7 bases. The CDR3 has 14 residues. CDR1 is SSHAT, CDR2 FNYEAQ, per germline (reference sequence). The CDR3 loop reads CASSSSPRGDTQYF. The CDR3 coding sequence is TGTGCTAGCAGCTCTAGCCCCAGGGGGGATACGCAGTATTTT.

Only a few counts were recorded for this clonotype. The CDR3 bases are TGTGCCACCAGCAGAGATTATCCCTATGGCTACACCTTC. Protein product: CATSRDYPYGYTF. The rearrangement links TRBV15 to TRBJ1-2; D gene unclear. There are 13 residues in the CDR3. The germline V gene encodes CDR1 LNHNV and CDR2 YYDKDF (reference sequence). The germline V and J ends were trimmed by 0 bases and 4 bases, with 6 bases remaining between them.

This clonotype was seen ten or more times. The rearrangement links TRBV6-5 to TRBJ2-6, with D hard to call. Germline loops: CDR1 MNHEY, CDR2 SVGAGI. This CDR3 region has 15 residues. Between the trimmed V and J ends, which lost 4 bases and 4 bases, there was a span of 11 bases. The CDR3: CASSLGSGGANVLTF. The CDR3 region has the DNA TGTGCCAGCAGTTTAGGATCTGGGGGGGCCAACGTCCTGACTTTC.

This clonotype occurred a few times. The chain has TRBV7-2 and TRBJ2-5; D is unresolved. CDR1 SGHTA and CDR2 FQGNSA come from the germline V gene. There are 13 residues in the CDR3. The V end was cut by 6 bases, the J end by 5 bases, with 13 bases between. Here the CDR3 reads CASSPGVGETQYF. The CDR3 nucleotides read TGTGCCAGCAGTCCTGGAGTTGGCGAGACCCAGTACTTC.